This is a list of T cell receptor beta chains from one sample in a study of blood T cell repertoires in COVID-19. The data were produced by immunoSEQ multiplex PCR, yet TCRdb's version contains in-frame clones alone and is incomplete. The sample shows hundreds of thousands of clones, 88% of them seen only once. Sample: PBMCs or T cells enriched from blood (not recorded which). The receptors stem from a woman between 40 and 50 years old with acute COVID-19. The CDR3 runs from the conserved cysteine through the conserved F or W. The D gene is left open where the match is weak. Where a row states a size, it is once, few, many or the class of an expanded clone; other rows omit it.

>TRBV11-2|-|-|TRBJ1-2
TGTGCCAGCAGCTCGTACAGGGTAGGATATGGCTACACCTTC
CASSSYRVGYGYTF
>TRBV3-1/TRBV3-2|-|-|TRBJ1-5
TGTGCCAGCAGCCAAGGGACAGGCAATCAGCCCCAGCATTTT
CASSQGTGNQPQHF
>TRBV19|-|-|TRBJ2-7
TGTGCCAGTAGCCCACTGACGGGGGAGCAGTACTTC
CASSPLTGEQYF
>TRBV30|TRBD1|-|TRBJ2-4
TGTGCCTGGTCGACAGGGGCCAAAAACATTCAGTACTTC
CAWSTGAKNIQYF
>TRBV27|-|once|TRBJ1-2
TGTGCCAGCAAGCACCCTATGGAGGGCTACACCTTC
CASKHPMEGYTF
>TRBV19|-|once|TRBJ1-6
TGTGCCAGTAGTCCGGAACAGGGCAATAATTCACCCCTCCACTTT
CASSPEQGNNSPLHF
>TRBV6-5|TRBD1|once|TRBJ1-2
TGTGCCAGCAGTTATACAGGGGGCAGTTACTATGGCTACACCTTC
CASSYTGGSYYGYTF
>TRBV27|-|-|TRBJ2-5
TGTGCCAGCAGTCCCGTGGAGGGGGAGACCCAGTACTTC
CASSPVEGETQYF
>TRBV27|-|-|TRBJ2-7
TGTGCCAGCAGCCAACCGGGACAAAACTCCCGCTACGAGCAGTACTTC
CASSQPGQNSRYEQYF
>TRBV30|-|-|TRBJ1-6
TGTGCCTGGAGTTTAGGTGACGGCGGTACTTCACCCCTCCACTTT
CAWSLGDGGTSPLHF
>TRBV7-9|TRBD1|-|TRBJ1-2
TGTGCCAGCAGCTTAGAGGGGGCGCCCTACACCTTC
CASSLEGAPYTF
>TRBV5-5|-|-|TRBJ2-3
TGTGCCAGCAGCTTCCTTTCGGGCACAGATACGCAGTATTTT
CASSFLSGTDTQYF
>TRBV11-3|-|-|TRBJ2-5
TGTGCCAGCAGCCCTCAAGGACTACCCCAAGAGACCCAGTACTTC
CASSPQGLPQETQYF
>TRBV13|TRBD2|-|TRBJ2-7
TGTGCCAGCAGCCCCGCGTTAGTTAGCGGGGGGATCTACGAGCAGTACTTC
CASSPALVSGGIYEQYF
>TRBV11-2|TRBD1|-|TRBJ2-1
TGTGCCAGCAGCTTAGAGGACAGGGAGTACAATGAGCAGTTCTTC
CASSLEDREYNEQFF
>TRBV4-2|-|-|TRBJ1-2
TGTGCCAGCAGCCAAGATCGAACAGCTTATGGCTACACCTTC
CASSQDRTAYGYTF
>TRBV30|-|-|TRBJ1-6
TGTGCCTGGGCAGAAAATAATTCACCCCTCCACTTT
CAWAENNSPLHF
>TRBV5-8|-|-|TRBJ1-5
TGTGCCAGCAGCCGGGGGGATCAGCCCCAGCATTTT
CASSRGDQPQHF
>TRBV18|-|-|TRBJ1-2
TGTGCCAGCTCACTCCGACAGGACAACTATGGCTACACCTTC
CASSLRQDNYGYTF
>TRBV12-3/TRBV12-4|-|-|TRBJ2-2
TGTGCCAGCAGTCTGACATACACCGGGGAGCTGTTTTTT
CASSLTYTGELFF
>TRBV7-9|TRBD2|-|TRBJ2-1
TGTGCCAGCAGACAAGCGGGGGGGCAGAGTGAGCAGTTCTTC
CASRQAGGQSEQFF
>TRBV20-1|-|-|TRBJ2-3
TGCAGTGCTAGTCTCCTGACAGATACGCAGTATTTT
CSASLLTDTQYF
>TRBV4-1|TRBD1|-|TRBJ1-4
TGCGCCAGCAGTCGACAGGGCTCGGCTAATGAAAAACTGTTTTTT
CASSRQGSANEKLFF
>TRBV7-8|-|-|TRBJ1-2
TGTGCCAGCAGCTTAAACAGTGGGTTCGGCTACACCTTC
CASSLNSGFGYTF
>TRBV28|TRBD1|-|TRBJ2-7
TGTGCCAGCAGTTTACTACAGGGGGCAGACGAGCAGTACTTC
CASSLLQGADEQYF
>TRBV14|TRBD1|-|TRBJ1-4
TGTGCCAGCAGCCTTGGGACAGGGGGCGTTGAAAAACTGTTTTTT
CASSLGTGGVEKLFF
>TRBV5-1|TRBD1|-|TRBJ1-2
TGCGCCAGCAGCTTCAGTCCGGGACAGCGAGAGAGTGGCTACACCTTC
CASSFSPGQRESGYTF
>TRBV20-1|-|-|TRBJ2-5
TGCAGTGCTAGAGTCGGAGAGACCCAGTACTTC
CSARVGETQYF
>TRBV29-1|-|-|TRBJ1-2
TGCAGCGTTCTCTTCAGGGGTCGTGGCTACACCTTC
CSVLFRGRGYTF
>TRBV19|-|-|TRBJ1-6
TGTGCCAGTAGTATTGGTCTCGGGAGCCCACCCCTCCACTTT
CASSIGLGSPPLHF
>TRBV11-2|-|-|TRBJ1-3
TGTGCCAGCAGCTACTCCACTACCCCGAACACCATATATTTT
CASSYSTTPNTIYF
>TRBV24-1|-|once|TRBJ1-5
TGTGCCACCAGTGGAGGGTCCCGGTCCCAGCATTTT
CATSGGSRSQHF
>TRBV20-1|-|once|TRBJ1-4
TGCAGTGCTAGTCCTCGGGGGGTGACTAATGAAAAACTGTTTTTT
CSASPRGVTNEKLFF
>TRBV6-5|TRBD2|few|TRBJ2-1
TGTGCCAGCGGGCACCGGGGGGGTGAGCAGTTCTTC
CASGHRGGEQFF
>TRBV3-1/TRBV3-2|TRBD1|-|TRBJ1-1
TGTGCCAGCAGTATCACAGGGGGCTCTGAAGCTTTCTTT
CASSITGGSEAFF
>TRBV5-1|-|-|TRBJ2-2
TGCGCCAGCAGCTTGGGACAAGGGGGCACCGGGGAGCTGTTTTTT
CASSLGQGGTGELFF
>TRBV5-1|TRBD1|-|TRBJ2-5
TGCGCCAGCAGCGGAATGGACAGGGGGTACCAAGAGACCCAGTACTTC
CASSGMDRGYQETQYF
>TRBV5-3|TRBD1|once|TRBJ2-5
TGTGCCAGCAGGACAGGGGATGTCGAGACCCAGTACTTC
CASRTGDVETQYF
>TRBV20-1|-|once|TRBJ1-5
TGCAGTGCTAGTAAGTCAGGGCAGGGTCAGCCCCAGCATTTT
CSASKSGQGQPQHF
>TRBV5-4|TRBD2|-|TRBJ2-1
TGTGCCAGCAGCCAACAAAGCGGGGTTGACAATGAGCAGTTCTTC
CASSQQSGVDNEQFF
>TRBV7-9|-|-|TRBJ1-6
TGTGCCAGCAGCTTCACTAGGGGGAGCGGTTCACCCCTCCACTTT
CASSFTRGSGSPLHF
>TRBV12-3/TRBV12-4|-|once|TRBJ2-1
TGTGCCAGCAGTGAGGACAGTGAGCAGTTCTTC
CASSEDSEQFF
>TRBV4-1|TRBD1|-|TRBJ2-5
TGCGCCAGCAGCCAAACTCGGGACAGGGTTTTTGAGACCCAGTACTTC
CASSQTRDRVFETQYF
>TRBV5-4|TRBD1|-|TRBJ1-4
TGTGCCGTAACCGGGACAGGGGGTGAAAAACTGTTTTTT
CAVTGTGGEKLFF
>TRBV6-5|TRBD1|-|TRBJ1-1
TGTGCCAGCAGTTTTTCGGGACAGGGGGAGACTGAAGCTTTCTTT
CASSFSGQGETEAFF